This T cell receptor (beta chain) was sequenced during a study of T cells in Graves' hyperthyroidism and ophthalmopathy. Points from the study as a whole: Appearing also in blood were most of the thyroid clonotypes expanded above 0.001.

Researchers amplified the TCR beta CDR3 regions from RNA transcripts. A set of HTBI primers served as the primers for a first-round RT-PCR of the TCR CDR3. MiXCR, run by TCRdb on the multiplex PCR reads, gives a single entry per CDR3 protein. Of about 710,000 distinct CDR3 sequences listed, less than 20% are singletons. Germline CDR1 reads SGHDT; CDR2 reads YYEEEE. The ends were cut back, 3 bases at V and 6 bases at J, with 16 bases in the middle. The CDR3 totals 15 residues. This clonotype was counted ten times or more. What it binds is not known. What was sequenced was blood. This receptor was taken from a man younger than 35 with Graves' hyperthyroidism. The chain couples TRBV5-6 to TRBJ2-1; TRBD2 might be the D (6 bases). This CDR3 is CASSSVGRTTNEQFF. The CDR3 nucleotides are TGTGCCAGCAGCTCCGTCGGGCGGACTACCAATGAGCAGTTCTTC.